This T cell receptor beta chain derives from a study of cytomegalovirus exposure and HLA in healthy donors. Overall study findings and caveats: TCR sequences were mostly rare, though some public TCRs occurred in many donors. The study labeled roughly 160 TCR beta chains cytomegalovirus-associated. It was found in a later analysis that first-cohort TCR clusters tended to co-occur in the 120 validation repertoires. With high specificity and sensitivity, the classifier reportedly diagnosed cytomegalovirus status.

TCRdb's table, derived via immunoSEQ multiplex PCR, lists solely in-frame clones and lacks some. The sample yields 130,000 or so clones, nearly 90% seen once. The V end lost 4 bases, the J end lost 2 bases, and 26 bases lay between the germline ends. The germline V gene has CDR1 SGDLS and CDR2 YYNGEE. This CDR3 contains 19 residues. This clone appeared a few times. Its specificity is unknown. The receptor comes from a young man in good health and CMV-seronegative. Sequencing used PBMCs. The chain is built from TRBV9 and TRBJ2-3; possible D gene TRBD2, 6 bases. In nucleotides, the CDR3 is TGTGCCAGCAGCCAAAAGGGGAGTTTTCGTGGGGGGATCACAGATACGCAGTATTTT. Translation: CASSQKGSFRGGITDTQYF.